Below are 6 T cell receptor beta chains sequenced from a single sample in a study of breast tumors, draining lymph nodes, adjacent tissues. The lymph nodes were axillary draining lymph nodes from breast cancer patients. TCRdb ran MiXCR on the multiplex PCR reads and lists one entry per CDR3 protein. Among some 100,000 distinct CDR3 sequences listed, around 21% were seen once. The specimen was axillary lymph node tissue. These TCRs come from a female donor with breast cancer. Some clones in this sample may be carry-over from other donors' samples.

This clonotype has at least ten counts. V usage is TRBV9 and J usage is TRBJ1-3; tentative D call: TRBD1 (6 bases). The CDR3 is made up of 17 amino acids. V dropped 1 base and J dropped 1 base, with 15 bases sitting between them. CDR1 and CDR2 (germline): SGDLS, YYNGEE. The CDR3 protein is CASSVNPRQVSGNTIYF. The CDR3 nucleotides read TGTGCCAGCAGCGTAAACCCCAGACAGGTTTCTGGAAACACCATATATTTT. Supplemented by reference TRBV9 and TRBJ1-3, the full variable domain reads DSGVTQTPKHLITATGQRVTLRCSPRSGDLSVYWYQQSLDQGLQFLIQYYNGEERAKGNILERFSAQQFPDLHSELNLSSLELGDSALYFCASSVNPRQVSGNTIYFGEGSWLTVV.

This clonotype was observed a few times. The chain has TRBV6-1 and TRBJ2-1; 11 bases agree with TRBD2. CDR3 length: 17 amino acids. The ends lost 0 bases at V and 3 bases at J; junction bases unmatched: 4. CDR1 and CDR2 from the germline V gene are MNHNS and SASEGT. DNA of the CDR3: TGTGCCAGCAGTGAAGCAAGGGGACTAGCGGACTACAATGAGCAGTTCTTC. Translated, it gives CASSEARGLADYNEQFF.

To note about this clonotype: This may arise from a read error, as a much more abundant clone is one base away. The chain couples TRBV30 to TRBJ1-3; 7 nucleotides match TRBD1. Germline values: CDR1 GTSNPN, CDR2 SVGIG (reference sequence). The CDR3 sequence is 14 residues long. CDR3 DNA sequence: TGTGCCTGGAGGCGACAGGGAACTGGAAACACCACATATTTT. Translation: CAWRRQGTGNTTYF.

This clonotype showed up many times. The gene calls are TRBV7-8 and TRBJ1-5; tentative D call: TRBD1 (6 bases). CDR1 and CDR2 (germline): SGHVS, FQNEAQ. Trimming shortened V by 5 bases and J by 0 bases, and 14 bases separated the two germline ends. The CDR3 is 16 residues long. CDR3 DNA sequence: TGTGCCAGCAGCGGACCCGGACAGTATAGCAATCAGCCCCAGCATTTT. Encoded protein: CASSGPGQYSNQPQHF.

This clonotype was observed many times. For the CDR3, the DNA is TGTGCCAGCAGCTTAGCGGAGTCCGAGCAGTACTTC. This sequence encodes CASSLAESEQYF. The V call is TRBV7-6, the J call TRBJ2-7; D unresolved. There are 12 residues in the CDR3. Between the trimmed V and J ends, which lost 0 bases and 6 bases, there was a span of 6 bases. Germline V gene data show CDR1 as SGHVS and CDR2 as FNYEAQ.

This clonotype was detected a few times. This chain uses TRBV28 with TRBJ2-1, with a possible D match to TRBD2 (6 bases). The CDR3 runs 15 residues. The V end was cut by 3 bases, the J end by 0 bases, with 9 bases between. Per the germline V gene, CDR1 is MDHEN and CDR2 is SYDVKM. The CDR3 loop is CASSLVSGSYNEQFF. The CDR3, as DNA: TGTGCCAGCAGTTTGGTTAGCGGCTCCTACAATGAGCAGTTCTTC.